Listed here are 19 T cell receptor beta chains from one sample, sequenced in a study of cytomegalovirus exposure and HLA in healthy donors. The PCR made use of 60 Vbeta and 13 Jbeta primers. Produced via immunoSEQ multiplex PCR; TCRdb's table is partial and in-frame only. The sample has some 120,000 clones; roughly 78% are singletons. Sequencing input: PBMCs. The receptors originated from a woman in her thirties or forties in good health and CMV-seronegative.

The CDR3 loop is CAISGDRGQETQYF. CDR3 coding DNA: TGTGCCATCAGTGGAGACAGGGGGCAAGAGACCCAGTACTTC. This chain connects TRBV10-3 to TRBJ2-5, with 9 bases lining up with TRBD1. V lost 4 bases to trimming and J lost 2 bases; unmatched junction nucleotides: 2. CDR3 size: 14 residues. Germline V gene lookup returns CDR1 ENHRY and CDR2 SYGVKD.

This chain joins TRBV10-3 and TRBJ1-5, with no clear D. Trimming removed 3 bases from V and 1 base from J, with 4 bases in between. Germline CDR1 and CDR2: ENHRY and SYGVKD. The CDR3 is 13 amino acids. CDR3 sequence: CAISDQSNQPQHF. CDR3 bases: TGTGCCATCAGTGATCAGAGCAATCAGCCCCAGCATTTT.

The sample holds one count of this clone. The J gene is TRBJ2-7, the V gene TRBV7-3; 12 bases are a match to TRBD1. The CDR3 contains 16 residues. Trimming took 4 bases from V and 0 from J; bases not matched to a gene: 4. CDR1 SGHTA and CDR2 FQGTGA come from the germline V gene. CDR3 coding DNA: TGTGCCAGCAGCTCGGGGACAGGGGGCGACTCCTACGAGCAGTACTTC. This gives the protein CASSSGTGGDSYEQYF.

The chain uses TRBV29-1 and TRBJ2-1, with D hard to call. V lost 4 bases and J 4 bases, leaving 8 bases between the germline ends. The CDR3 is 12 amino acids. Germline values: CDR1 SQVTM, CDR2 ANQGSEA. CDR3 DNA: TGCAGCGTTGTGGAGCGTTACAATGAGCAGTTCTTC. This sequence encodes CSVVERYNEQFF.

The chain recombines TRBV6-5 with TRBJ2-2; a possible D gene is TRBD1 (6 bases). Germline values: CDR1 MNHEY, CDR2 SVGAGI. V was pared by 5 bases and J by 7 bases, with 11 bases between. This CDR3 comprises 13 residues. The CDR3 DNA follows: TGTGCCAGCAGTCAGGGGTTAGGCGGGGAGCTGTTTTTT. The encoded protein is CASSQGLGGELFF.

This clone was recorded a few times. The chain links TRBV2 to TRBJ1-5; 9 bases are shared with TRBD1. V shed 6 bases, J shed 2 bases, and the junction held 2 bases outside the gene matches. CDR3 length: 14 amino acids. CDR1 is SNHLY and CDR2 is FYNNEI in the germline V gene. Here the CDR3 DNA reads TGTGCCAGCAGGGACAGGGGCGGCAATCAGCCCCAGCATTTT. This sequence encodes CASRDRGGNQPQHF.

This CDR3 reads CASSQSSGGRGSQYF. The CDR3 DNA is TGCGCCAGCAGCCAATCCTCGGGGGGTCGGGGCAGTCAGTACTTC. V gene TRBV4-1 combines with J gene TRBJ2-4; 7 nucleotides agree with TRBD2. The CDR3 runs to 15 residues. J gave up 12 bases and V 2 bases, and 13 bases lay outside the gene matches. Germline V lookup: CDR1 MGHRA, CDR2 YSYEKL.

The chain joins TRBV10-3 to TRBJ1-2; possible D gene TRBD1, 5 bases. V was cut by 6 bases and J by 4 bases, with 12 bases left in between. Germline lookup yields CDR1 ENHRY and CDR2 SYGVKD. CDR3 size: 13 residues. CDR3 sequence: CAIRSTDSYGYTF. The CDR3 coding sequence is TGTGCCATCAGATCGACAGATTCCTATGGCTACACCTTC.

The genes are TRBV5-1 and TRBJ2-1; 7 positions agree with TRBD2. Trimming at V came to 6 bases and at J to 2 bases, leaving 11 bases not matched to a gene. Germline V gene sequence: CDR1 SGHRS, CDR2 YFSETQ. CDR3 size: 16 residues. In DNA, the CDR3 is TGCGCCAGCACGGGCCCCGGACTAGTCGCCTACAATGAGCAGTTCTTC. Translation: CASTGPGLVAYNEQFF.

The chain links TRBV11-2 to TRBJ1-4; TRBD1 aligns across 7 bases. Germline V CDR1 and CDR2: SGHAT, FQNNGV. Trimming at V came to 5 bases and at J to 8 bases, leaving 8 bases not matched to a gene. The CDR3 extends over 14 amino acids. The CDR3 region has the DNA TGTGCCAGCAGCCTACAGGGGCAGGGGGAAAAACTGTTTTTT. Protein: CASSLQGQGEKLFF.

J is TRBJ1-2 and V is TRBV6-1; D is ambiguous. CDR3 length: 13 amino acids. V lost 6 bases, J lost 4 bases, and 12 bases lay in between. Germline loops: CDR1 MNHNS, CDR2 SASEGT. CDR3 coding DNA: TGTGCCAGCAGCCCATTGGGCTCCTATGGCTACACCTTC. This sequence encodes CASSPLGSYGYTF.

The CDR3 region is CASSLGRTRGEQYF. The CDR3 DNA is TGTGCCAGCTCCCTAGGCAGGACTAGAGGAGAGCAGTACTTC. V gene TRBV18 combines with J gene TRBJ2-7, with 7 positions matching TRBD2. Germline CDR1 KGHSH, CDR2 LQKENI. V shed 6 bases, J shed 7 bases, and the junction held 12 bases outside the gene matches. The CDR3 contains 14 residues.

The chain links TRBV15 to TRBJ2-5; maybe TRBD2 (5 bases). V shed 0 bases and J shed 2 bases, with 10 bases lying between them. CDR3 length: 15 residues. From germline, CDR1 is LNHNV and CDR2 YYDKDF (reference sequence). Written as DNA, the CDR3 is TGTGCCACCAGCAGAGATCTGGGGAGTCAAGAGACCCAGTACTTC. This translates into CATSRDLGSQETQYF.

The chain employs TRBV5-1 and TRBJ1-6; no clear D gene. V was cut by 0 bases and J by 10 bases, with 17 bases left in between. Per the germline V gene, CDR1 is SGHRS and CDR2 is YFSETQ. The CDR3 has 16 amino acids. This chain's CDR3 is CASSLDEGHFGSPLHF. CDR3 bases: TGCGCCAGCAGCTTGGATGAGGGCCACTTCGGATCACCCCTCCACTTT.

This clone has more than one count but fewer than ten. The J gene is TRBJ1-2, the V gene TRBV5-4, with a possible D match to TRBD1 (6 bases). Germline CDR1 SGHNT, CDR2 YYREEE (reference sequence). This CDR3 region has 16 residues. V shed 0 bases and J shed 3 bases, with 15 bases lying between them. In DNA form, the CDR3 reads TGTGCCAGCAGCTTGGTGAACAGGGCCTCAGACTATGGCTACACCTTC. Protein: CASSLVNRASDYGYTF.

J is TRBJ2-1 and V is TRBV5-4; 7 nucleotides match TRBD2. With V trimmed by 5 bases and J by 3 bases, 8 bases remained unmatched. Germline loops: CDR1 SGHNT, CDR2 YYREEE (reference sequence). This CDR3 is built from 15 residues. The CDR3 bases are TGTGCCAGCAGTTTCCTCGCGGGAGTCTACAATGAGCAGTTCTTC. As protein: CASSFLAGVYNEQFF.

The CDR3 DNA reads as TGCGCCAGCAGCTTGGGACAGATCTATGGCTACACCTTC. Translating it yields CASSLGQIYGYTF. The chain couples TRBV5-1 to TRBJ1-2, with D possibly matching TRBD1 (5 bases). Germline CDR1 reads SGHRS; CDR2 reads YFSETQ. The CDR3 length is 13 residues. The V end lost 0 bases, the J end lost 4 bases, and 7 bases lay between the germline ends.

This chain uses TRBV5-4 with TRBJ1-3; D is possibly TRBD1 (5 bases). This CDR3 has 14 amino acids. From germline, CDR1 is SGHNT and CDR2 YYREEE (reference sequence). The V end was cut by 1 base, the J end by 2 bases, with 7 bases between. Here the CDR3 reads CASSLQQAGNTIYF. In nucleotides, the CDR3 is TGTGCCAGCAGCTTGCAACAGGCTGGAAACACCATATATTTT.

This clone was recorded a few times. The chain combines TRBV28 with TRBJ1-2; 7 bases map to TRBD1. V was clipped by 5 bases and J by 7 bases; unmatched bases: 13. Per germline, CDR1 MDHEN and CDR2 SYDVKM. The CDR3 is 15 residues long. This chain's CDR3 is CASSRRQGVGGGYTF. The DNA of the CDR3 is TGTGCCAGCAGTCGGCGGCAGGGGGTTGGGGGTGGCTACACCTTC.